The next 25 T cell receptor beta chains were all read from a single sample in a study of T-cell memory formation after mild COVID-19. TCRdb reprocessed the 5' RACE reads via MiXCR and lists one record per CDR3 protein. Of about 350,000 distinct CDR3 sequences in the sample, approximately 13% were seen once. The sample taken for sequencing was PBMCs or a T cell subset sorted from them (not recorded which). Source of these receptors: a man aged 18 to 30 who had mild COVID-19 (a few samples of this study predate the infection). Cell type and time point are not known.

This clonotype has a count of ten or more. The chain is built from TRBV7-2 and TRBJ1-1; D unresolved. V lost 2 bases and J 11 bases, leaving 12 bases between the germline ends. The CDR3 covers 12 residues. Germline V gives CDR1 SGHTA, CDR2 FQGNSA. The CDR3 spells CASSLFSGRAFF. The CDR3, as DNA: TGTGCCAGCAGCTTATTTTCGGGTAGGGCTTTCTTT.

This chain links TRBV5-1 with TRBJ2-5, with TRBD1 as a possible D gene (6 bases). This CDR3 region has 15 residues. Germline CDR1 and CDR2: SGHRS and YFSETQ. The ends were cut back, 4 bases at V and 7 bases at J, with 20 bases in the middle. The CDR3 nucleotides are TGCGCCAGCAGCCCCCTGGGAACTGGGACAAGGACCCAGTACTTC. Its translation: CASSPLGTGTRTQYF.

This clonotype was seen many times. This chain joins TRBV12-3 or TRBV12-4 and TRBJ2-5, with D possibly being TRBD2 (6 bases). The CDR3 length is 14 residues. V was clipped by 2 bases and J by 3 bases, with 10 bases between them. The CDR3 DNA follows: TGTGCCAGCAGTTTAAGGGGAGGTGAAGAGACCCAGTACTTC. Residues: CASSLRGGEETQYF.

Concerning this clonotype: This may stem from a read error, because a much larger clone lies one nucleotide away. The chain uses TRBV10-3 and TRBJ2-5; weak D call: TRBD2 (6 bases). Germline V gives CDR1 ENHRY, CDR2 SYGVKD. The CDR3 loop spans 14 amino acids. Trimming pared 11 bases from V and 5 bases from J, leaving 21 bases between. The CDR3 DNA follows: TGTGCCGCGCGTAGCGCTCGGGGGAAGGAGACCCAGTACTTC. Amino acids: CAARSARGKETQYF.

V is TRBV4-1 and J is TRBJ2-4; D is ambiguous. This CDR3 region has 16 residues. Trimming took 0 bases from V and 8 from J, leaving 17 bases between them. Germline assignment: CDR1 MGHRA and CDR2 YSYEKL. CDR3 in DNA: TGCGCCAGCAGCCAAGAATACTCGTCGGGCTTACACATTCAGTACTTC. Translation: CASSQEYSSGLHIQYF.

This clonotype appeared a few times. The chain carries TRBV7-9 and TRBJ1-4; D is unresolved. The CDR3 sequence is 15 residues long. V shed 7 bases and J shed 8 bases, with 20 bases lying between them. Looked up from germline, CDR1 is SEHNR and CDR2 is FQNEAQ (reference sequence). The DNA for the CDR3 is TGTGCCAGCACCGAAGAGGGCCACACTCGGGAAAAACTGTTTTTT. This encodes CASTEEGHTREKLFF.

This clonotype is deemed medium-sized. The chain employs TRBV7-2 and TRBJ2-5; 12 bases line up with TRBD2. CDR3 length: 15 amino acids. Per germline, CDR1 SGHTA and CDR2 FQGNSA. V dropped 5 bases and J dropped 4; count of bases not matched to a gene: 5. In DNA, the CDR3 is TGTGCCAGCAGCGGGAAGGGACTAGCGGGAGAGACCCAGTACTTC. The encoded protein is CASSGKGLAGETQYF.

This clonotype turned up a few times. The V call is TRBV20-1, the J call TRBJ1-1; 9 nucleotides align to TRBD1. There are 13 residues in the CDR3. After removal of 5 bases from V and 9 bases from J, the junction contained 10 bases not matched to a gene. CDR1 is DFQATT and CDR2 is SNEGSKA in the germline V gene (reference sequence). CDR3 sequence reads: CSAPIPGQGQAFF. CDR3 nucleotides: TGCAGTGCTCCAATTCCGGGACAGGGACAAGCTTTCTTT.

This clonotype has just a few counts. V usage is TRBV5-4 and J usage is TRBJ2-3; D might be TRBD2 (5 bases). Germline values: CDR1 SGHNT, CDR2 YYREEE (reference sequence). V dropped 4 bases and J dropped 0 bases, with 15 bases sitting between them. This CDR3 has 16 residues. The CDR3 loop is CASSKSGKESTDTQYF. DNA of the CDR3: TGTGCCAGCAGCAAGTCGGGGAAGGAGAGCACAGATACGCAGTATTTT.

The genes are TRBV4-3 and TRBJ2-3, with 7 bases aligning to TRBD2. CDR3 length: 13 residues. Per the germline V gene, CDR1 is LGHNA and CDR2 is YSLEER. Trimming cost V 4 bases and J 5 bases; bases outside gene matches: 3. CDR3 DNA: TGCGCCAGCAGCCCCAGGACTAGAGATACGCAGTATTTT. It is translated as CASSPRTRDTQYF.

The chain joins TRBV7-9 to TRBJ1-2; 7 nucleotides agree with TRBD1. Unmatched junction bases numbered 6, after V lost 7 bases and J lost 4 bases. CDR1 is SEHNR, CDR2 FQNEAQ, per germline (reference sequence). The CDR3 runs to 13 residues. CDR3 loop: CASNPGQSYGYTF. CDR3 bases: TGTGCCAGCAACCCGGGACAGAGCTATGGCTACACCTTC.

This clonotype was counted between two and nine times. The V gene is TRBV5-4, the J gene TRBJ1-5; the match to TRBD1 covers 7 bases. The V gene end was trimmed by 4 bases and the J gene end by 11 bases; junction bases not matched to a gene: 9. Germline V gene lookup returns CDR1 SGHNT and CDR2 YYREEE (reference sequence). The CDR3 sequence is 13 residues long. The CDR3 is CASSPRTGLAQHF. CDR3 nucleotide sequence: TGTGCCAGCAGCCCCAGGACAGGCTTGGCCCAGCATTTT.

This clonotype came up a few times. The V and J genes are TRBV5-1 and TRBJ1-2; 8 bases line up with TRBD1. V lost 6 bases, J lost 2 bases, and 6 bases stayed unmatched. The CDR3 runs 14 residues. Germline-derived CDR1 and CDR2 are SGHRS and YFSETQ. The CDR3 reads CASNEAGGNYGYTF. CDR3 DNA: TGCGCCAGCAATGAGGCAGGGGGCAACTATGGCTACACCTTC.

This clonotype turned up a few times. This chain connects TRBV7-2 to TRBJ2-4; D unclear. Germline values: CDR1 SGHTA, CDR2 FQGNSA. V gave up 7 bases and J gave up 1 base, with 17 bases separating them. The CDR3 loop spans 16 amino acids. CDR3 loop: CASNENVMGAKNIQYF. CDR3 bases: TGTGCCAGCAATGAGAACGTAATGGGTGCCAAAAACATTCAGTACTTC.

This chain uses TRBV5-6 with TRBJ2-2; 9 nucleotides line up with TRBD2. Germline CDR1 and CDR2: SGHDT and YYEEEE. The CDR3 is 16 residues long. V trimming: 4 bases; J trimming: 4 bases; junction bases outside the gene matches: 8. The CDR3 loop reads CASSGIAGAFTGELFF. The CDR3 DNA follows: TGTGCCAGCAGCGGGATAGCGGGGGCCTTCACCGGGGAGCTGTTTTTT.

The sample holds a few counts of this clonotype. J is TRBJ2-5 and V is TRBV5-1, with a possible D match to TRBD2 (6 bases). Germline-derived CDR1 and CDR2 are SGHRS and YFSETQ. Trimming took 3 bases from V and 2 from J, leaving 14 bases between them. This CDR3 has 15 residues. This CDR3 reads CASSSTGEPQETQYF. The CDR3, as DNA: TGCGCCAGCAGCTCGACGGGGGAACCTCAAGAGACCCAGTACTTC.

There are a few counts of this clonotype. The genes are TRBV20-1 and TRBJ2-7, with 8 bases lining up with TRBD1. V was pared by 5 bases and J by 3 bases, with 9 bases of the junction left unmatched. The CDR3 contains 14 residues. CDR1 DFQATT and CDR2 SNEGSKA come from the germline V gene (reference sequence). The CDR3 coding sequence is TGCAGTGCTGACCCCGGGACAGGTTTCTACGAGCAGTACTTC. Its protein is CSADPGTGFYEQYF.

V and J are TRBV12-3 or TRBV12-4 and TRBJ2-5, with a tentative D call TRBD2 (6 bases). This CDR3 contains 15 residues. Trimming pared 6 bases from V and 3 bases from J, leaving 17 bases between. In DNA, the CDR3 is TGTGCCAGCAGCCCGGGGGTCTGGGGGGAAGAGACCCAGTACTTC. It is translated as CASSPGVWGEETQYF.

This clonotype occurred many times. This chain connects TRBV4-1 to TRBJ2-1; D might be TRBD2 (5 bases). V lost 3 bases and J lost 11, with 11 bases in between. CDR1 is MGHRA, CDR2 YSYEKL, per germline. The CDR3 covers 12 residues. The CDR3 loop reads CASSHRGEKQFF. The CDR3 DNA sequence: TGCGCCAGCAGCCACCGGGGAGAAAAGCAGTTCTTC.

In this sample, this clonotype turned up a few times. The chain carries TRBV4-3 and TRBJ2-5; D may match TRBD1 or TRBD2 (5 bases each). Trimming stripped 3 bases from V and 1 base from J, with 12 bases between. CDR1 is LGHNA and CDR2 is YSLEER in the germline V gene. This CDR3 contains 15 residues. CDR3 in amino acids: CASSQVRDGQETQYF. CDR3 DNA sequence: TGCGCCAGCAGCCAGGTCCGGGACGGCCAAGAGACCCAGTACTTC.

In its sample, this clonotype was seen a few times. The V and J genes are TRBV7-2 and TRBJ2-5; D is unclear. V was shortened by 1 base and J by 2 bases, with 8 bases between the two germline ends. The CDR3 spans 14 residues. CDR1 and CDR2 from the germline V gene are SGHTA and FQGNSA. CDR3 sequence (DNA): TGTGCCAGCAGCTTAGGGAACTCACAAGAGACCCAGTACTTC. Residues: CASSLGNSQETQYF.

Here the CDR3 reads CASSLAGTAGTEAFF. CDR3 DNA: TGCGCCAGCAGCTTGGCCGGGACAGCCGGGACTGAAGCTTTCTTT. The genes are TRBV5-1 and TRBJ1-1, with TRBD1 identical over 7 bases. The V and J ends lost 0 bases and 5 bases, in that order; junction bases with no gene match: 7. The CDR3 has 15 amino acids. Germline V gene lookup returns CDR1 SGHRS and CDR2 YFSETQ.

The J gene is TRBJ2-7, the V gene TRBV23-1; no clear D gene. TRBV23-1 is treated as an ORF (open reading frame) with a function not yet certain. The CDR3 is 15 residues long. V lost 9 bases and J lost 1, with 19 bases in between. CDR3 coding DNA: TGCGCCAGTCCCCCGGGTCCTGATATTTCCTACGAGCAGTACTTC. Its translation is CASPPGPDISYEQYF.

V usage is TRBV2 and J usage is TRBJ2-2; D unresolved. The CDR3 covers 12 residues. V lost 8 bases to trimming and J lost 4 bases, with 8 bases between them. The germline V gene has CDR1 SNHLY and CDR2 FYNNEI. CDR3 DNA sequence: TGTGCCAGCTCTAGATTCACCGGGGAGCTGTTTTTT. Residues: CASSRFTGELFF.

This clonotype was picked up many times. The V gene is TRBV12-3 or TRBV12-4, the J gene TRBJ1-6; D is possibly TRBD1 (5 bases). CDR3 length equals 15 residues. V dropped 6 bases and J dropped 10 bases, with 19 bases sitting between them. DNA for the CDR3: TGTGCCAGCAGCCTTCGGGACCCTAGGGACTCACCCCTCCACTTT. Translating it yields CASSLRDPRDSPLHF.